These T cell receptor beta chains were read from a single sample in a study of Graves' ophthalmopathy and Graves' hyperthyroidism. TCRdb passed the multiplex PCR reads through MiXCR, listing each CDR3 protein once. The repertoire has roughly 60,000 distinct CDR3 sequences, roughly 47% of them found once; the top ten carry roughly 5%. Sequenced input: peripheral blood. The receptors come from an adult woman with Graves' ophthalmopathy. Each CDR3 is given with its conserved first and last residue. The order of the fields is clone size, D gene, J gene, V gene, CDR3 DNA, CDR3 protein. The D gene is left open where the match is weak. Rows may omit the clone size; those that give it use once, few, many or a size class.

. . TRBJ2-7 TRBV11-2 TGTGCCAGCAGCTCCCTTCGAGGGAGTCGGTACGAGCAGTACTTC CASSSLRGSRYEQYF
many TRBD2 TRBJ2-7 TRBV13 TGTGCCAGCAGCTTAGGGCTAGCGGGAGGGTACGAGCAGTACTTC CASSLGLAGGYEQYF
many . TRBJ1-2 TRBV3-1 TGTGCCAGCAGCCAAGATTGGGATGATGGCTACACCTTC CASSQDWDDGYTF
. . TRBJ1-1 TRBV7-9 TGTGCCAGCAGCTTAGAGGACAGGAACACTGAAGCTTTCTTT CASSLEDRNTEAFF
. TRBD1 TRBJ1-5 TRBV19 TGTGCCAGTATTGGACAGGGGGCCAACCAGCCCCAGCATTTT CASIGQGANQPQHF
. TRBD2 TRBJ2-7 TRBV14 TGTGCCAGCAGCCAGCTGAACCGGGCTAGCGGGAGGGCCGGGTACGAGCAGTACTTC CASSQLNRASGRAGYEQYF
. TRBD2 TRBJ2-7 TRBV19 TGTGCCGGCAATTTAGCGGGAGGGCCCTCCTACGAGCAGTACTTC CAGNLAGGPSYEQYF
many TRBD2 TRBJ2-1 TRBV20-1 TGCAGTGCGAGAGGGACTAGCGTTGGTGAGCAGTTCTTC CSARGTSVGEQFF
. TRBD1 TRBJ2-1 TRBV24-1 TGTGCCACCAGTGCAGGGACAGGGGGCAATGAACAGTTCTTC CATSAGTGGNEQFF
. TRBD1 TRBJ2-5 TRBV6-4 TGTGCCAGCAGGCTCAACAGGGGGGAAGAGACCCAGTACTTC CASRLNRGEETQYF
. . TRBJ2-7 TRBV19 TGTGCCAGTAGTATCGCAGGAAGGGCCAGCTACGAGCAGTACTTC CASSIAGRASYEQYF
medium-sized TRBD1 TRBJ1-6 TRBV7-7 TGTGCTAGCAGCTGTGGGACAGTGGGTTTGTCCCTCCACTTT CASSCGTVGLSLHF
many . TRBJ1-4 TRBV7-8 TGTGCCAGCAGCTTATTGGCAACTAATGAAAAACTGTTTTTT CASSLLATNEKLFF
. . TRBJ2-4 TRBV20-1 TGCAGTGCTAGCCGTGGGAGAGTCATTCAGTACTTC CSASRGRVIQYF
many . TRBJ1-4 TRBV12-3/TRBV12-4 TGTGCCAGCAGTTTAGGGTCTGGGGCAAGAGTGAATGAAAAACTGTTTTTT CASSLGSGARVNEKLFF
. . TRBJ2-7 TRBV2 TGTGCCAGCAGGGACGAGCGTCTCGAGCAGTACTTC CASRDERLEQYF
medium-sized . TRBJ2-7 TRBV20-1 TGCAGTGCCATAAACCCGGGTTTCGAGCAGTACTTC CSAINPGFEQYF
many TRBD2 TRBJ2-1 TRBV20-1 TGCAGTGCCTTCGTGACCCTTCTAAGCGGGAGGGGTAATGAGCAGTTCTTC CSAFVTLLSGRGNEQFF
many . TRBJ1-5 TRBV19 TGTGCCAGTAGTATCGACAGTTATCAGCCCCAGCATTTT CASSIDSYQPQHF